Below, 27 T cell receptor beta chains from the same sample are listed, as sequenced in a study of blood T cell repertoires in COVID-19. Data came from immunoSEQ multiplex PCR; TCRdb stores just in-frame clones and leaves some out. Of about 130,000 clones listed, approximately 85% were seen once; the top ten hold less than 3.5%. Input material: peripheral blood. These receptors were collected from an elderly woman with COVID-19, enrolled during active disease.

This clone was observed a handful of times. The CDR3 loop reads CASSLLGTSVSGANVLTF. CDR3 DNA: TGTGCCAGCAGTTTATTAGGGACTAGTGTCTCTGGGGCCAACGTCCTGACTTTC. This chain links TRBV28 with TRBJ2-6, with 8 positions matching TRBD2. The CDR3 sequence is 18 residues long. After removal of 1 base from V and 0 bases from J, the junction contained 5 bases not matched to a gene. Germline V lookup: CDR1 MDHEN, CDR2 SYDVKM.

The chain links TRBV7-2 to TRBJ2-1; TRBD1 agrees at 9 bases. The V segment lost 7 bases and the J segment 2 bases; nucleotides outside the gene matches: 15. The germline V gene has CDR1 SGHTA and CDR2 FQGNSA. The CDR3 covers 18 residues. CDR3 nucleotides: TGTGCCAGCACCCAAACCACCCGCCGGGACAGGGCCTACAATGAGCAGTTCTTC. This gives the protein CASTQTTRRDRAYNEQFF.

This sequence joins TRBV6-2 or TRBV6-3 and TRBJ1-2; TRBD1 matches at 8 bases. V trimming: 5 bases; J trimming: 8 bases; junction bases outside the gene matches: 10. The CDR3 consists of 14 residues. In germline, CDR1 is MNHEY, CDR2 SVGEGT. CDR3 bases: TGTGCCAGCAGTCTCGGACAGGGAAGGCACGGCTACACCTTC. This encodes CASSLGQGRHGYTF.

This clone showed up just a few times. J is TRBJ1-4 and V is TRBV3-1 (or the pseudogene TRBV3-2), with TRBD1 as a possible D gene (6 bases). The CDR3 is made up of 17 amino acids. The V end lost 1 base, the J end lost 0 bases, and 12 bases lay between the germline ends. Germline V gene sequence: CDR1 LGHDT, CDR2 YNNKEL (reference sequence). The CDR3 reads CASSQAKDRATNEKLFF. The CDR3 DNA is TGTGCCAGCAGCCAAGCCAAGGACAGAGCAACTAATGAAAAACTGTTTTTT.

This clone was found a few times. The chain is built from TRBV10-2 and TRBJ2-3, with 10 bases fitting TRBD2. Germline V gene lookup returns CDR1 WSHSY and CDR2 SAAADI. The CDR3 totals 18 residues. Losses at the gene ends were 3 bases for V and 1 base for J; bases not matched to a gene: 10. The CDR3 sequence: CASSESGTSASGTDTQYF. For the CDR3, the DNA is TGCGCCAGCAGTGAATCCGGGACTAGCGCTTCTGGCACAGATACGCAGTATTTT.

CDR3 in DNA: TGTGCCAGCAGTTCCGGACAAACTCTAGGTCCCTCAGATACGCAGTATTTT. It yields the protein CASSSGQTLGPSDTQYF. The J gene is TRBJ2-3, the V gene TRBV7-2; perhaps TRBD1 as D (5 bases). V was shortened by 6 bases and J by 4 bases, with 23 bases between the two germline ends. The CDR3 spans 17 residues. Per germline, CDR1 SGHTA and CDR2 FQGNSA.

A single count supports this clone. This sequence joins TRBV28 and TRBJ1-5; D gene unclear. Germline loops: CDR1 MDHEN, CDR2 SYDVKM. Trimming cost V 9 bases and J 5 bases, with 11 bases left between them. This CDR3 spans 12 amino acids. The CDR3 here is CASFGGYQPQHF. The CDR3 coding sequence is TGTGCCAGTTTTGGAGGGTATCAGCCCCAGCATTTT.

The chain has TRBV28 and TRBJ2-1; D may be TRBD2 (6 bases). The V and J ends lost 4 bases and 3 bases respectively, with 19 bases between them. Germline V gives CDR1 MDHEN, CDR2 SYDVKM. This CDR3 region has 17 residues. The CDR3 reads CASSSQNLAVDYNEQFF. In DNA form, the CDR3 reads TGTGCCAGCAGTTCCCAAAACTTAGCGGTAGACTACAATGAGCAGTTCTTC. Supplemented by reference TRBV28 and TRBJ2-1, the full variable domain reads DVKVTQSSRYLVKRTGEKVFLECVQDMDHENMFWYRQDPGLGLRLIYFSYDVKMKEKGDIPEGYSVSREKKERFSLILESASTNQTSMYLCASSSQNLAVDYNEQFFGPGTRLTVL.

The chain carries TRBV7-3 and TRBJ1-1, with D possibly being TRBD1 (6 bases). This CDR3 is 14 amino acids long. Trimming took off 1 base at V and 4 bases at J, with 10 bases between the two ends. Looked up from germline, CDR1 is SGHTA and CDR2 is FQGTGA. The CDR3 loop is CASSLKGGGTEAFF. The CDR3 coding sequence is TGTGCCAGCAGCTTAAAGGGAGGGGGCACTGAAGCTTTCTTT.

The chain employs TRBV9 and TRBJ2-1, with D possibly TRBD1 on 5 matching bases. Per the germline V gene, CDR1 is SGDLS and CDR2 is YYNGEE. With 0 bases removed from V and 0 bases from J, the gap between germline ends came to 25 bases. The CDR3 totals 21 residues. The CDR3 sequence: CASSVASGVPQGPLSYNEQFF. The CDR3, as DNA: TGTGCCAGCAGCGTAGCTTCTGGGGTACCCCAGGGTCCCCTCTCCTACAATGAGCAGTTCTTC.

The chain combines TRBV27 with TRBJ2-1; TRBD2 matches at 7 bases. V lost 5 bases to trimming and J lost 8 bases; unmatched junction nucleotides: 21. The CDR3 covers 18 residues. Germline V gene lookup returns CDR1 MNHEY and CDR2 SMNVEV (reference sequence). The CDR3 DNA is TGTGCCAGCAGTCCCTCCCCGGTGGGAGGGCCCCCCGTGGATGAGCAGTTCTTC. This encodes CASSPSPVGGPPVDEQFF.

This clone was detected once. The chain joins TRBV20-1 to TRBJ2-4; the match to TRBD2 covers 8 bases. The germline CDR1 and CDR2 sequences are DFQATT and SNEGSKA (reference sequence). The CDR3 has 18 residues. With V trimmed by 3 bases and J by 0 bases, 13 bases remained unmatched. The CDR3 protein is CSASGERERGLAKNIQYF. CDR3 sequence (DNA): TGCAGTGCTAGTGGGGAGCGGGAGAGGGGATTAGCCAAAAACATTCAGTACTTC.

The rearrangement uses TRBV19 and TRBJ1-5, with D tentatively TRBD1 (5 bases). In germline, CDR1 is LNHDA, CDR2 SQIVND (reference sequence). The CDR3 is 15 amino acids. V lost 1 base and J 3 bases, leaving 10 bases between the germline ends. The CDR3: CASSIGSRDNQPQHF. The CDR3 DNA follows: TGTGCCAGTAGTATAGGATCCAGGGACAATCAGCCCCAGCATTTT.

This clone was seen a few times. J is TRBJ2-7 and V is TRBV7-2; 10 bases are a match to TRBD2. The germline V gene has CDR1 SGHTA and CDR2 FQGNSA. The V segment lost 5 bases and the J segment 1 base; nucleotides outside the gene matches: 11. This CDR3 is built from 17 residues. The CDR3 protein is CASSLGRLLAGSYEQYF. The CDR3 DNA follows: TGTGCCAGCAGCCTAGGACGCTTACTAGCGGGGTCCTACGAGCAGTACTTC.

This chain uses TRBV15 with TRBJ2-5; the match to TRBD1 covers 7 bases. CDR1 LNHNV and CDR2 YYDKDF come from the germline V gene (reference sequence). With 1 base clipped from V and 5 bases from J, the junction kept 7 bases outside the gene matches. This CDR3 is 15 amino acids long. The CDR3 protein is CATSRVQGSGETQYF. The CDR3 region has the DNA TGTGCCACCAGCAGAGTACAGGGGTCGGGGGAGACCCAGTACTTC.

The V gene is TRBV20-1, the J gene TRBJ1-1, with TRBD1 as a possible D gene (5 bases). The CDR3 consists of 14 residues. Germline CDR1 is DFQATT and CDR2 is SNEGSKA (reference sequence). Trimming took 3 bases from V and 1 from J, leaving 12 bases between them. This CDR3 is CSASPGGGNTEAFF. The CDR3, as DNA: TGCAGTGCTAGTCCTGGCGGGGGGAACACTGAAGCTTTCTTT.

This chain uses TRBV5-1 with TRBJ2-7; possible D gene TRBD2, 5 bases. Germline V gene data show CDR1 as SGHRS and CDR2 as YFSETQ. Trimming pared 0 bases from V and 2 bases from J, leaving 6 bases between. CDR3 size: 13 residues. The CDR3 coding sequence is TGCGCCAGCAGCTTGGTCGGGACCTACGAGCAGTACTTC. It is translated as CASSLVGTYEQYF.

The chain employs TRBV3-1 (or the pseudogene TRBV3-2) and TRBJ2-7; 8 bases agree with TRBD1. V was clipped by 0 bases and J by 6 bases; unmatched bases: 13. Germline CDR1 reads LGHDT; CDR2 reads YNNKEL (reference sequence). The CDR3 has 17 amino acids. The CDR3 nucleotides read TGTGCCAGCAGCCAAGAAGGAGACAGGGGATTTAGGCGCGAGCAGTACTTC. Its translation: CASSQEGDRGFRREQYF.

This clone appeared once. The chain links TRBV13 to TRBJ2-5; TRBD1 matches at 7 bases. Germline CDR1 is PRHDT and CDR2 is FYEKMQ (reference sequence). There are 14 residues in the CDR3. After removal of 6 bases from V and 5 bases from J, the junction contained 9 bases not matched to a gene. DNA for the CDR3: TGTGCCAGCAGAAGAGGGGGCGCGGAGGAGACCCAGTACTTC. Residues: CASRRGGAEETQYF.

The chain employs TRBV7-8 and TRBJ2-1; 15 positions match TRBD2. V was pared by 2 bases and J by 6 bases, with 11 bases of the junction left unmatched. The CDR3 runs 19 residues. CDR1 and CDR2 (germline): SGHVS, FQNEAQ. For the CDR3, the DNA is TGTGCCAGCAGCTTACCACCGGGACTAGCGGGAGGAAATTCCAATGAGCAGTTCTTC. This gives the protein CASSLPPGLAGGNSNEQFF.

The chain is built from TRBV7-8 and TRBJ1-5; D is uncertain. V shed 0 bases and J shed 2 bases, with 8 bases lying between them. Germline V gene sequence: CDR1 SGHVS, CDR2 FQNEAQ. This CDR3 region has 15 residues. CDR3 sequence reads: CASSLAPRGNQPQHF. The CDR3 DNA sequence: TGTGCCAGCAGCTTAGCCCCCCGTGGCAATCAGCCCCAGCATTTT.

The V and J genes are TRBV5-1 and TRBJ2-3, with 10 bases that match TRBD2. Trimming cost V 4 bases and J 1 base; bases outside gene matches: 6. Germline loops: CDR1 SGHRS, CDR2 YFSETQ. The CDR3 spans 16 residues. The CDR3: CASSRDGTSGTDTQYF. The CDR3 DNA is TGCGCCAGCAGCCGAGACGGGACTAGCGGCACAGATACGCAGTATTTT. Together with reference TRBV5-1 and TRBJ2-3, the CDR3 gives the full variable domain: KAGVTQTPRYLIKTRGQQVTLSCSPISGHRSVSWYQQTPGQGLQFLFEYFSETQRNKGNFPGRFSGRQFSNSRSEMNVSTLELGDSALYLCASSRDGTSGTDTQYFGPGTRLTVL.

To note about this clone: At one of its ends the junction is not consistent with the germline gene, which may arise from a read error. The gene calls are TRBV7-7 and TRBJ2-2; 11 positions agree with TRBD2. This CDR3 comprises 18 residues. Germline assignment: CDR1 SSHAT and CDR2 FNYEAQ (reference sequence). CDR3 DNA: TGTGCTAGCAGCTTAGTACTAGCGGGAGCTCCAAACACCGGGGAGCTGTTTTTT. Its protein is CASSLVLAGAPNTGELFF.

A few counts support this clone. V and J are TRBV4-3 and TRBJ2-1; 13 nucleotides align to TRBD2. There are 17 residues in the CDR3. Germline V gene data show CDR1 as LGHNA and CDR2 as YSLEER. With V trimmed by 4 bases and J by 10 bases, 13 bases remained unmatched. CDR3 residues: CASSPGTGGLAGEEQFF. Written as DNA, the CDR3 is TGCGCCAGCAGCCCTGGCACGGGTGGACTAGCGGGAGAAGAGCAGTTCTTC.

V gene TRBV9 combines with J gene TRBJ2-2; the D is unclear. This CDR3 has 13 amino acids. The germline CDR1 and CDR2 sequences are SGDLS and YYNGEE. V was clipped by 0 bases and J by 6 bases, with 6 bases between them. The CDR3 loop is CASSVDGAGELFF. CDR3 in DNA: TGTGCCAGCAGCGTAGACGGTGCCGGGGAGCTGTTTTTT.

J is TRBJ2-1 and V is TRBV19; 10 bases line up with TRBD2. CDR3 length: 14 residues. Germline V gene data show CDR1 as LNHDA and CDR2 as SQIVND (reference sequence). The V segment lost 4 bases and the J segment 6 bases; nucleotides outside the gene matches: 3. The CDR3 protein is CASSNSGRVNEQFF. The CDR3 DNA reads TGTGCCAGTAGTAACAGCGGGAGGGTCAATGAGCAGTTCTTC.

This sequence joins TRBV5-6 and TRBJ2-2; D is ambiguous. Germline V CDR1 and CDR2: SGHDT, YYEEEE. V was cut by 3 bases and J by 6 bases, with 12 bases left in between. The CDR3 loop spans 14 amino acids. CDR3 amino acids: CASSYNIRAGELFF. As DNA, the CDR3 is TGTGCCAGCAGCTATAATATTCGTGCCGGGGAGCTGTTTTTT.